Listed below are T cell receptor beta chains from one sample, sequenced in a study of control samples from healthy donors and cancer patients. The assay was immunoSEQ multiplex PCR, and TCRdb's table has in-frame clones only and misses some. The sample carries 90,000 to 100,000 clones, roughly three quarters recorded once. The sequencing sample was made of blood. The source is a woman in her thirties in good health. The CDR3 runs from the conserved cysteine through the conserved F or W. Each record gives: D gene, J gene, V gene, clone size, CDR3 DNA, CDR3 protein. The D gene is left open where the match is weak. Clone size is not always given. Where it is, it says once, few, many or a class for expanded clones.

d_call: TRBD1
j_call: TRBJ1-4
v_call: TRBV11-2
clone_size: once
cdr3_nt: TGTGCCAGCAGCTCAGGACAGGGGCTGGGTGAAAAACTGTTTTTT
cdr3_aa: CASSSGQGLGEKLFF

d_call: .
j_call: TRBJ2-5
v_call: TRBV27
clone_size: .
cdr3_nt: TGTGCCAGCAAACCCCAGGCGGGTGGGGAGACCCAGTACTTC
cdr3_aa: CASKPQAGGETQYF

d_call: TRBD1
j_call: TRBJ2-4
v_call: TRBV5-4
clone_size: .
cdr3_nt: TGTGCCAGCAGCTTCGCCGGGACAGGCAAAAACATTCAGTACTTC
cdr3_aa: CASSFAGTGKNIQYF

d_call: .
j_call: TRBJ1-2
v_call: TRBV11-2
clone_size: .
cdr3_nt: TGTGCCAGCAGCTTATTGGCGAGTGGGCGCGGGTATGGCTACACCTTC
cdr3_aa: CASSLLASGRGYGYTF

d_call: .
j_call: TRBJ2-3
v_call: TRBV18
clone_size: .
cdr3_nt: TGTGCCAGCTCACCAGGGTTGACAGATACGCAGTATTTT
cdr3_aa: CASSPGLTDTQYF

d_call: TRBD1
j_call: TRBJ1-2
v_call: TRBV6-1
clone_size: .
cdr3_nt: TGTGCCAGCAGTGAAAGACAGGGGGCTGGCTATGGCTACACTTTC
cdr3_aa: CASSERQGAGYGYTF

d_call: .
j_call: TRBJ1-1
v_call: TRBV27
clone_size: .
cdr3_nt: TGTGCCAGCAGTTTTTTGTTGAACACTGAAGCTTTCTTT
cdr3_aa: CASSFLLNTEAFF

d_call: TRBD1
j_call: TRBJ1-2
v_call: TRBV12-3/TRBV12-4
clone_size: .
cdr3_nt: TGTGCCAGCAGTCGGGACAGGGAATATGGCTACACCTTC
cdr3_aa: CASSRDREYGYTF

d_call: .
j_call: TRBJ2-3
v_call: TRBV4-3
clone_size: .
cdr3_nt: TGCGCCAGCAGCCAAGAGAGGACGGTTACGCAGTATTTT
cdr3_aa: CASSQERTVTQYF

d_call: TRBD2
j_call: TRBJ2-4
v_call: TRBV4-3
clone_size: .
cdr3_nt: TGCGCCAGCAGCCCAGGGACTAGCAGTCTAAAATTACAGTTGTTC
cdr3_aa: CASSPGTSSLKLQLF

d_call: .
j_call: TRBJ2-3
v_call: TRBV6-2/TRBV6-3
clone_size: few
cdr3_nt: TGTGCCAGCAGTGGTCGATGGGGCACAGATACGCAGTATTTT
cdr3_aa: CASSGRWGTDTQYF

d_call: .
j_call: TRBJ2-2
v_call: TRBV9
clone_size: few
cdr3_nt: TGTGCCAGCAGCGTCGTCCCAGGAGACACCGGGGAGCTGTTTTTT
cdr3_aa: CASSVVPGDTGELFF

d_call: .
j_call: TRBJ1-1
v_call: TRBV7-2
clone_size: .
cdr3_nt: TGTGCCAGCAGCCCAAGACAGTCGACTGAAGCTTTCTTT
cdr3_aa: CASSPRQSTEAFF

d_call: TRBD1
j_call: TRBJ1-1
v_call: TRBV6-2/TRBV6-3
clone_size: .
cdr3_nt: TGTGCCAGCAGTCCAGGGGGCCCGGAAGCTTTCTTT
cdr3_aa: CASSPGGPEAFF

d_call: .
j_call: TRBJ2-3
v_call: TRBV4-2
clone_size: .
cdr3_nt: TGTGCCAGCAGCCAAGACGCCGGCACAGATACGCAGTATTTT
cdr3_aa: CASSQDAGTDTQYF

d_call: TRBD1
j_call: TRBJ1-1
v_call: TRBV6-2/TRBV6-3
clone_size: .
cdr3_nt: TGTGCCAGCAGCGAAGTGAAGGGACAGGGGAACACTGAAGCTTTCTTT
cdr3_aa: CASSEVKGQGNTEAFF

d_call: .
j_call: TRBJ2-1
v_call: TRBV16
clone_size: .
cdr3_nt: TGTGCCAGCACCCAACGGTACAATGAGCAGTTCTTC
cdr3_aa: CASTQRYNEQFF

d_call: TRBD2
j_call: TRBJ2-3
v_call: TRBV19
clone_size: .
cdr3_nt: TGTGCCAGTAAGAGCGGGGGGGCCAAAGATACGCAGTATTTT
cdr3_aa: CASKSGGAKDTQYF

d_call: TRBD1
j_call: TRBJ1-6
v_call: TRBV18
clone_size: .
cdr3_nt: TGTGCCAGCTCACCAAAGGGGACAGGGGTCTCACCCCTCCACTTT
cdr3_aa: CASSPKGTGVSPLHF

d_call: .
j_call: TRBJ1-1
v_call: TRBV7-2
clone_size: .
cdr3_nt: TGTGCCAGCAGCTTATCTTTCAGGGGAAAAGAAGCTTTCTTT
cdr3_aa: CASSLSFRGKEAFF

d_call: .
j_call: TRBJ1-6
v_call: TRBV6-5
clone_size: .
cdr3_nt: TGTGCCAGCCGCGAGGGTCGAAATTCACCCCTCCACTTT
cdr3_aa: CASREGRNSPLHF

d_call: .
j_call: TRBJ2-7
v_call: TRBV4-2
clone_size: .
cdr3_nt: TGTGCCAGCAGCCAAGAACGAGATTACGAGCAGTACTTC
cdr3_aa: CASSQERDYEQYF

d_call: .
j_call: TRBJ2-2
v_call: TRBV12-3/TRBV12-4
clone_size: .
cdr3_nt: TGTGCCAGCAGTTCCACCGGGGAGCTGTTTTTT
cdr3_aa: CASSSTGELFF

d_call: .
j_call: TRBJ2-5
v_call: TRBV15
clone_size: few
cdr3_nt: TGTGCCACCAGCAGAGATGGGAGGTACCAAGAGACCCAGTACTTC
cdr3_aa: CATSRDGRYQETQYF

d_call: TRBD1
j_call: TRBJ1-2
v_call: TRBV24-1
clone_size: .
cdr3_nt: TGTGCCACCAGTGATTTGCATTACCCCCGGGACAGGGGATCTTATGATGGCTACACCTTC
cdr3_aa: CATSDLHYPRDRGSYDGYTF

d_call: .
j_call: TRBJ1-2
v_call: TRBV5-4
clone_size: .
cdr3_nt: TGTGCCAGCAGCTTGGAACCGACAGTGACCTATGGCTACACCTTC
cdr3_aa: CASSLEPTVTYGYTF

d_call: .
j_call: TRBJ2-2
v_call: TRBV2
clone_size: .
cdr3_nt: TGTGCCAGCACCTTTGACCCGAACACCGGGGAGCTGTTTTTT
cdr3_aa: CASTFDPNTGELFF

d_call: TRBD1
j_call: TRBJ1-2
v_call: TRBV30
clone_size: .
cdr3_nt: TGTGCCTGGAGTGTCCGAGGGACAGGTAGCTATGGCTACACCTTC
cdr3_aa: CAWSVRGTGSYGYTF

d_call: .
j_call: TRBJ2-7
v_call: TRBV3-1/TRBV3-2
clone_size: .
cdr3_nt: TGTGCCAGCAGCCAAGATGACTATGGGGAGCAGTACTTC
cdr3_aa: CASSQDDYGEQYF

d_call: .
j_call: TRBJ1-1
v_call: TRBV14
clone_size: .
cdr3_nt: TGTGCCAGCAGCCATCCAGGGTGGTCCACTGAAGCTTTCTTT
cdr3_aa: CASSHPGWSTEAFF

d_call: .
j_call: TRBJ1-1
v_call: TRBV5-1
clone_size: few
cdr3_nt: TGCGCCAGCAGCTTGGGTGCGGGTGGAGCTTTCTTT
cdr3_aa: CASSLGAGGAFF

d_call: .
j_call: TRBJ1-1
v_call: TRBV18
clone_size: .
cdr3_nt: TGTGCCAGCTCACCAGGCGCAAACACTGAAGCTTTCTTT
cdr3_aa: CASSPGANTEAFF

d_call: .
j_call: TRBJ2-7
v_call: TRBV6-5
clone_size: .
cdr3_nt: TGTGCCAGCAGGAAAACAGGGAGCGAGCAGTACTTC
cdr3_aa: CASRKTGSEQYF

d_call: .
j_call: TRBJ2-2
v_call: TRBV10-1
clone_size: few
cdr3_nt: TGCGCCAGCAGTGCCCGGGGCACCGGGGAGCTGTTTTTT
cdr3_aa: CASSARGTGELFF

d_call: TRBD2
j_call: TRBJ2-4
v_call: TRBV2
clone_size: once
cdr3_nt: TGTGCCAGCAGGGGGGGACTAGCGGGGAACATTCAGTACTTC
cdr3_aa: CASRGGLAGNIQYF

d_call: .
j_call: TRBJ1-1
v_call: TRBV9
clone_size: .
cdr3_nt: TGTGCCAGCAGCGAGATGGGGACAAGGACAAGTGAAGCTTTCTTT
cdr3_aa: CASSEMGTRTSEAFF

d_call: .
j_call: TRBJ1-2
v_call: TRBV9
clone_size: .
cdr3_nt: TGTGCCAGCAGCGCAACCCCGAGGGGGAGCTATGGCTACACCTTC
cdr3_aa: CASSATPRGSYGYTF

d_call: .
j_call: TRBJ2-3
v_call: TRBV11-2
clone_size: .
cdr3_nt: TGTGCCAGCAGCTCCCCGGATTCGACTGCCACAGATACGCAGTATTTT
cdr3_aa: CASSSPDSTATDTQYF

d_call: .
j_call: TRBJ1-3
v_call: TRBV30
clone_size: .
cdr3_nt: TGTGCCTGGAGTTACGCAACAGGGCTGAGAAACACCATATATTTT
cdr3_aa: CAWSYATGLRNTIYF

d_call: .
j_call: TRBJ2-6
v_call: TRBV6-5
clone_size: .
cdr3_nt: TGTGCCAGCACCGGGCCAACTGGGGCCAACGTCCTGACTTTC
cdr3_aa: CASTGPTGANVLTF

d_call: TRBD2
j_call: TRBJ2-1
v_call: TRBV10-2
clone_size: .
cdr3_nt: TGCGCCAGCACGGATTTAGCGGGCGACTCCTACAATGAGCAGTTCTTC
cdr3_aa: CASTDLAGDSYNEQFF

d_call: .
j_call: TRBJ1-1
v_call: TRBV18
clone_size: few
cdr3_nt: TGTGCCAGCTCACCACAGAGGGGGGCGCGGGGTTCCACTGAAGCTTTCTTT
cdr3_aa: CASSPQRGARGSTEAFF

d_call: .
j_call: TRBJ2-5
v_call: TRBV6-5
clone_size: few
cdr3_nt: TGTGCCAGCAGTTACCAGCGGCACCAGTACTTC
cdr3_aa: CASSYQRHQYF

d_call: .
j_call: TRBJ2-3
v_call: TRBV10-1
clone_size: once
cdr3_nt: TGCGCCAGCAGTGATAAGGCCCCCAGGATGGATACGCAGTATTTT
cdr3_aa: CASSDKAPRMDTQYF